This T cell receptor (beta chain) was observed in a study of T cells after yellow fever vaccination. As for this clonotype: Its antigen is not known.

Study outcomes and limitations: Within FACS-sorted repertoires, abundant clonotypes contaminating from the bulk population could be present. The study found a weaker secondary response that peaked faster, day 5 versus 15.

CDR1 and CDR2 from the germline V gene are LNHDA and SQIVND (reference sequence). V was cut by 1 base and J by 0 bases, with 7 bases left in between. This CDR3 is built from 15 residues. 5'RACE template switching produced TCR cDNA carrying a universal primer site and UMIs. TCRdb independently ran MiXCR on the 5' RACE reads; one entry per CDR3 protein. The sample has about 74,000 distinct CDR3 sequences, roughly 6.9% seen once. The sample here was CD8+ T cells sorted from PBMCs, taken 4 to 5 days after the first yellow fever vaccination. This rearrangement joins TRBV19 to TRBJ1-5; D gene unclear. This TCR was sampled from a young man who received the YFV17D yellow fever vaccine. The CDR3 spells CASSIACCSNQPQHF. CDR3 sequence (DNA): TGTGCCAGTAGTATAGCTTGTTGTAGCAATCAGCCCCAGCATTTT.